This entry is about one T cell receptor beta chain. Its antigen remains unidentified. These data come from a study of CD8+ T cells in alopecia areata. Study results and limitations: Mouse data revealed clearer TCR sharing than patient data did, a gap possibly tied to HLA.

Reverse transcribed after extraction, RNA yielded cDNA as the sequencing template. Sequenced by immunoSEQ multiplex PCR; TCRdb stores in-frame clones only, minus some. The data contain around 250,000 clones, about 68% of them singletons. The germline gives CDR1 LNHDA, CDR2 SQIVND (reference sequence). The CDR3 has 14 amino acids. V was clipped by 2 bases and J by 6 bases, with 13 bases between them. The receptor was derived from a human donor with alopecia areata. The sample was CD4+ T cells sorted from blood, taken at week 0. The rearrangement links TRBV19 to TRBJ1-1; D may be TRBD1 (5 bases). The CDR3 spells CASSIKGLSSEAFF. CDR3 DNA sequence: TGTGCCAGTAGTATAAAGGGACTATCATCTGAAGCTTTCTTT. The variable domain in full, with the rest retrieved from reference TRBV19 and TRBJ1-1, is DGGITQSPKYLFRKEGQNVTLSCEQNLNHDAMYWYRQDPGQGLRLIYYSQIVNDFQKGDIAEGYSVSREKKESFPLTVTSAQKNPTAFYLCASSIKGLSSEAFFGQGTRLTVV.